Listed here are 16 T cell receptor beta chains from one sample, sequenced in a study of cytomegalovirus exposure and HLA in healthy donors (TCRdb year 2017). The library was made by the immunoSEQ multiplex PCR assay. A mixture of 60 forward primers for TCR Vbeta segments and 13 reverse primers for TCR Jbeta segments was used in the multiplex PCR. TCRdb obtained this table from immuneACCESS and retained in-frame rearrangements with V and J assigned. These tables miss some clones; where compared with another copy, unresolved V genes account for less than half of the shortfall, and the remainder is unexplained. The sample includes 95,000 to 150,000 clones, with 75% to 90% observed a single time. 2.1% of the sample is in the top ten clones. Sequencing was performed on PBMCs. The source of these receptors is a man aged 25 to 45 in good health and CMV-seronegative.

In its sample, this clone was seen once. The chain joins TRBV6-5 to TRBJ2-5; TRBD1 matches 7 bases. The J call is uncertain, as TRBJ2-7 better fits the DNA end. Germline-derived CDR1 and CDR2 are MNHEY and SVGAGI. CDR3 length: 15 amino acids. DNA of the CDR3: TGTGCCAGCAGGTCTCGACAGGGATTTTCCTACGAGCAGTACTTC. Its translation: CASRSRQGFSYEQYF.

The rearrangement uses TRBV7-6 and TRBJ2-3; 8 nucleotides line up with TRBD1. J was trimmed by 0 bases and V by 5 bases; bases with no gene match: 19. This CDR3 region has 20 residues. Germline assignment: CDR1 SGHVS and CDR2 FNYEAQ. The CDR3 nucleotides are TGTGCCAGCAGCCCCTCACCGGGACAGGTGTATCCGTCTAGCACAGATACGCAGTATTTT. Amino acids: CASSPSPGQVYPSSTDTQYF.

This clone counts as medium-sized. The V and J genes are TRBV6-1 and TRBJ2-7, with a tentative D call TRBD1 (6 bases). V was cut by 4 bases and J by 3 bases, with 10 bases left in between. Germline assignment: CDR1 MNHNS and CDR2 SASEGT. This CDR3 has 13 amino acids. The CDR3, as DNA: TGTGCCAGCAGTGCCCCGGGACACTACGAGCAGTACTTC. It specifies CASSAPGHYEQYF.

The chain joins TRBV11-3 to TRBJ2-2; a weak D match, TRBD2 (5 bases). The V gene's germline CDR1 is SGHNT and CDR2 YENEEA. The V and J ends lost 2 bases and 10 bases respectively, with 11 bases between them. The CDR3 has 13 residues. DNA of the CDR3: TGTGCCAGCAGCTTATATGGGAGCCTGGAGCTGTTTTTT. This gives the protein CASSLYGSLELFF.

CDR3 protein: CASSPDRAAQPQHF. The CDR3 nucleotides are TGTGCCAGCAGTCCGGACAGGGCCGCTCAGCCCCAGCATTTT. The chain uses TRBV6-5 and TRBJ1-5, with 8 bases that match TRBD1. The V and J ends lost 5 bases and 6 bases, in that order; junction bases with no gene match: 6. The CDR3 is 14 residues long. Germline V gives CDR1 MNHEY, CDR2 SVGAGI.

The rearrangement joins TRBV2 to TRBJ1-6, with 9 bases identical to TRBD1. CDR3 length: 15 amino acids. With 2 bases clipped from V and 6 bases from J, the junction kept 2 bases outside the gene matches. The germline CDR1 and CDR2 sequences are SNHLY and FYNNEI. The CDR3, as DNA: TGTGCCAGCAGTGAAATGACAGGGGGTAATTCACCCCTCCACTTT. Protein sequence: CASSEMTGGNSPLHF.

The genes are TRBV19 and TRBJ2-5; 11 bases map to TRBD2. This CDR3 has 16 residues. V lost 3 bases, J lost 2 bases, and 5 bases stayed unmatched. Per the germline V gene, CDR1 is LNHDA and CDR2 is SQIVND (reference sequence). The CDR3 DNA is TGTGCCAGTAGTATTGGGACTAGCGGAGTTCAAGAGACCCAGTACTTC. The encoded protein is CASSIGTSGVQETQYF.

The rearrangement uses TRBV7-8 and TRBJ2-3; possibly TRBD1 for D (6 bases). Trimming cost V 4 bases and J 2 bases, with 10 bases left between them. CDR3 size: 14 residues. CDR1 and CDR2 from the germline V gene are SGHVS and FQNEAQ. The DNA of the CDR3 is TGTGCCAGCAGCTCCTCAGGGGCCACAGATACGCAGTATTTT. Its protein product is CASSSSGATDTQYF.

This clone was found a few times. V is TRBV7-2 and J is TRBJ1-3; perhaps TRBD1 as D (6 bases). The length of the CDR3 is 15 residues. Trimming shortened V by 5 bases and J by 0 bases, and 11 bases separated the two germline ends. CDR1 is SGHTA, CDR2 FQGNSA, per germline. The CDR3 reads CASSPGVSSGNTIYF. CDR3 nucleotide sequence: TGTGCCAGCAGCCCAGGGGTTTCCTCTGGAAACACCATATATTTT.

The chain carries TRBV7-2 and TRBJ2-3; 10 bases map to TRBD2. The V segment lost 2 bases and the J segment 6 bases; nucleotides outside the gene matches: 5. Germline lookup yields CDR1 SGHTA and CDR2 FQGNSA. This CDR3 comprises 15 residues. CDR3 DNA: TGTGCCAGCAGCTTAAGAGCGGGGGGGCTCGATACGCAGTATTTT. It codes for CASSLRAGGLDTQYF.

This clone appeared once. The chain has TRBV29-1 and TRBJ2-5; 10 bases map to TRBD1. The DNA end favors TRBJ2-7, so the J call may be wrong. CDR3 length: 12 residues. Germline CDR1 and CDR2: SQVTM and ANQGSEA. CDR3 in amino acids: CSVDWTGGEQYF. The CDR3 DNA sequence: TGCAGCGTAGACTGGACAGGGGGCGAGCAGTACTTC.

The table lists this clone with a count of one. V and J are TRBV19 and TRBJ1-4; the match to TRBD1 covers 9 bases. The V gene's germline CDR1 is LNHDA and CDR2 SQIVND (reference sequence). Germline trimming cut 7 bases from V and 8 bases from J; bases unmatched to any gene: 8. This CDR3 has 14 residues. CDR3 nucleotides: TGTGCCAGTACCCTACAGGGGGCGGAAGAAAAACTGTTTTTT. Protein: CASTLQGAEEKLFF.

This chain uses TRBV27 with TRBJ1-1, with a possible D match to TRBD1 (6 bases). The CDR3 totals 11 residues. The germline CDR1 and CDR2 sequences are MNHEY and SMNVEV (reference sequence). The V end was cut by 6 bases, the J end by 9 bases, with 11 bases between. CDR3 loop: CASRGGFKAFF. The CDR3 DNA is TGTGCCAGCAGAGGGGGTTTTAAAGCTTTCTTT.

About this clone: One junction end disagrees with the germline gene, perhaps due to a read error. V is TRBV6-5 and J is TRBJ2-4, with D tentatively TRBD2 (7 bases). Germline CDR1 MNHEY, CDR2 SVGAGI. The CDR3 has 14 residues. CDR3: CARVAGATKNSQYF. DNA for the CDR3: TGTGCCAGAGTGGCGGGGGCGACCAAAAACAGTCAGTACTTC.

This chain joins TRBV27 and TRBJ1-4, with D possibly being TRBD1 (5 bases). Germline V gene sequence: CDR1 MNHEY, CDR2 SMNVEV (reference sequence). The CDR3 spans 16 residues. Trimming removed 4 bases from V and 8 bases from J, with 20 bases in between. CDR3 amino acids: CASSSSFEAGGEKLFF. The CDR3, as DNA: TGTGCCAGCAGTTCCTCTTTTGAGGCCGGGGGGGAAAAACTGTTTTTT.

V and J are TRBV27 and TRBJ1-6, with TRBD1 matching over 7 bases. J lost 9 bases, V lost 5 bases, and 16 bases had no gene match. The CDR3 spans 17 residues. The germline gives CDR1 MNHEY, CDR2 SMNVEV (reference sequence). The CDR3 DNA is TGTGCCAGCAGTCTCCCTCGAACAGGGGCCGGGGGTTCACCCCTCCACTTT. Encoded protein: CASSLPRTGAGGSPLHF.